This is a list of T cell receptor beta chains from one sample in a study of T cell repertoires in ileal Crohn's disease. Assay: immunoSEQ multiplex PCR; the TCRdb copy retains only in-frame clones and omits some. This table holds about 30,000 clones, about 81% found once. The sequencing sample was made of ileal tissue. The receptors stem from an adult with Crohn's disease. Both conserved end residues are part of each CDR3. A D gene is named only where the DNA matches it firmly. Clone size is shown for a subset of rows, as once, few, many or a class of expanded clone.

TRBD2,TRBV7-9,TRBJ2-7,-,CASRGTSVPEQYF,TGTGCCAGCAGGGGGACTAGCGTTCCCGAGCAGTACTTC
-,TRBV10-2,TRBJ1-2,-,CASFWPNYGYTF,TGCGCCAGTTTCTGGCCAAACTATGGCTACACCTTC
TRBD1,TRBV27,TRBJ1-2,-,CASRRTQGGAYGYTF,TGTGCCAGCAGGAGAACACAGGGGGGGGCTTATGGCTACACCTTC
TRBD1,TRBV27,TRBJ2-7,-,CASSLKGACREQYF,TGTGCCAGCAGTTTAAAGGGGGCTTGTCGGGAGCAGTACTTC
-,TRBV6-5,TRBJ2-7,few,CASSYSEGGWDEQYF,TGTGCCAGCAGTTACTCGGAAGGAGGGTGGGACGAGCAGTACTTC
TRBD1,TRBV6-5,TRBJ2-1,-,CASNRQGHPNEQFF,TGTGCCAGCAATCGACAGGGTCACCCCAATGAGCAGTTCTTC
-,TRBV6-5,TRBJ2-4,-,CASRPRALAKNIQYF,TGTGCCAGCAGACCGCGGGCGTTAGCCAAAAACATTCAGTACTTC
-,TRBV5-1,TRBJ1-3,-,CASSAGSSGNTIYF,TGCGCCAGCAGCGCCGGGAGCTCTGGAAACACCATATATTTT
-,TRBV27,TRBJ1-4,-,CASKVGQNNEKLFF,TGTGCCAGCAAAGTGGGGCAGAATAATGAAAAACTGTTTTTT
TRBD1,TRBV27,TRBJ2-7,-,CASSAPGQGANEQYF,TGTGCCAGCAGTGCCCCAGGACAGGGGGCCAACGAGCAGTACTTC
-,TRBV6-6,TRBJ2-3,-,CASSYSRRRDTQYF,TGTGCCAGCAGTTACTCGAGACGGAGGGATACGCAGTATTTT
-,TRBV20-1,TRBJ1-2,-,CSASGGVGYTF,TGCAGTGCTAGTGGGGGGGTCGGCTACACCTTC
-,TRBV6-4,TRBJ2-5,-,CASSRDRGETQYF,TGTGCCAGCAGCAGGGATAGGGGAGAGACCCAGTACTTC
-,TRBV7-9,TRBJ1-3,-,CASSPPREGNTIYF,TGTGCCAGCAGCCCTCCGCGGGAAGGAAACACCATATATTTT
-,TRBV29-1,TRBJ1-1,-,CSVVRAPRGNTEAFF,TGCAGCGTTGTACGTGCCCCGCGTGGGAACACTGAAGCTTTCTTT
-,TRBV30,TRBJ1-1,-,CAWGNRVMNTEAFF,TGTGCCTGGGGCAACAGGGTAATGAACACTGAAGCTTTCTTT
TRBD2,TRBV6-5,TRBJ2-1,-,CASSYSGGGSYNEQFF,TGTGCCAGCAGTTACTCGGGGGGGGGATCCTACAATGAGCAGTTCTTC
TRBD2,TRBV5-4,TRBJ2-7,few,CASSFGGTSVGEQYF,TGTGCCAGCAGCTTTGGCGGGACTAGCGTGGGCGAGCAGTACTTC
TRBD2,TRBV28,TRBJ2-5,-,CASRAAGTSGGVGGETQYF,TGTGCCAGCAGAGCAGCTGGGACTAGCGGGGGGGTTGGCGGAGAGACCCAGTACTTC
TRBD1,TRBV9,TRBJ1-4,once,CASSGGRGYEKLFF,TGTGCCAGCAGCGGGGGCAGGGGGTACGAAAAACTGTTTTTT
-,TRBV27,TRBJ1-6,-,CASSHEHSPLHF,TGTGCCAGCAGCCACGAGCACTCACCCCTCCACTTT
-,TRBV10-2,TRBJ2-5,-,CASSESRSTGQETQYF,TGCGCCAGCAGTGAGTCGAGATCGACGGGGCAAGAGACCCAGTACTTC
-,TRBV5-1,TRBJ2-2,-,CASSSLSTGHAGELFF,TGCGCCAGCAGCTCTTTGTCGACGGGACATGCCGGGGAGCTGTTTTTT
-,TRBV29-1,TRBJ2-7,once,CSVAQVSYEQYF,TGCAGCGTTGCGCAGGTCTCCTACGAGCAGTACTTC
TRBD1,TRBV2,TRBJ1-2,few,CASSVGTDYGYTF,TGTGCCAGCAGTGTTGGGACAGACTATGGCTACACCTTC
TRBD1,TRBV19,TRBJ2-2,-,CASSIQGGSTGELFF,TGTGCCAGTAGTATACAAGGGGGCTCCACCGGGGAGCTGTTTTTT
TRBD1,TRBV10-3,TRBJ1-1,few,CAIRDRVTEAFF,TGTGCCATCAGAGACAGGGTCACTGAAGCTTTCTTT